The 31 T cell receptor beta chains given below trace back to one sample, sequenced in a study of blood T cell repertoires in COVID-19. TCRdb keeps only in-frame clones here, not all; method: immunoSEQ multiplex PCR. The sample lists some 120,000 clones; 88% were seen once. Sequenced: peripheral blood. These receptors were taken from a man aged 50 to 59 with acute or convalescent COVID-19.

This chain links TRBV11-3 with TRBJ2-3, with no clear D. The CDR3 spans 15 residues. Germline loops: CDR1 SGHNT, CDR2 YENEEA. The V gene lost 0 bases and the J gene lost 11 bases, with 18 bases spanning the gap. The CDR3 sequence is CASSLDGSRGIRQYF. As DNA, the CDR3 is TGTGCCAGCAGCTTAGATGGCAGTAGAGGAATAAGGCAGTATTTT.

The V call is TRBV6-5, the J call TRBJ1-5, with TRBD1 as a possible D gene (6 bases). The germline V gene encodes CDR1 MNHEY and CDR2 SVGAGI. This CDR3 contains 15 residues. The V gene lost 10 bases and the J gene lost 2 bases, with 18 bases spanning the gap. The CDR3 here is CATAQGVGGNQPQHF. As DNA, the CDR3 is TGTGCCACGGCACAGGGTGTCGGAGGCAATCAGCCCCAGCATTTT.

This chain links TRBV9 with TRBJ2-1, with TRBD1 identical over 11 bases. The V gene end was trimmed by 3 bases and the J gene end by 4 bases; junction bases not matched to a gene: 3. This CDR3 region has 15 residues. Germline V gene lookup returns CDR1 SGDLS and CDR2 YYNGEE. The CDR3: CASSGGQGVYNEQFF. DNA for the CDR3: TGTGCCAGCAGCGGGGGACAGGGGGTGTACAATGAGCAGTTCTTC.

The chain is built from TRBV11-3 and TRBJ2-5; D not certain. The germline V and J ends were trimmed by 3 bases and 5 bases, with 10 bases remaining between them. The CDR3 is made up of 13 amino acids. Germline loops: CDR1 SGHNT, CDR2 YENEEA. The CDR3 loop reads CASSLTTWETQYF. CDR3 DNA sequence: TGTGCCAGCAGCTTGACAACCTGGGAGACCCAGTACTTC.

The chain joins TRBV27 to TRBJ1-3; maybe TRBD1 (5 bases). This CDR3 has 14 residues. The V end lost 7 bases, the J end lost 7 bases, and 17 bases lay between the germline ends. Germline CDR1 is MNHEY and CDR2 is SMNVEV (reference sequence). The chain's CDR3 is CASKGLGLRNTIYF. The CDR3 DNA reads TGTGCCAGCAAGGGTCTGGGACTCCGGAACACCATATATTTT.

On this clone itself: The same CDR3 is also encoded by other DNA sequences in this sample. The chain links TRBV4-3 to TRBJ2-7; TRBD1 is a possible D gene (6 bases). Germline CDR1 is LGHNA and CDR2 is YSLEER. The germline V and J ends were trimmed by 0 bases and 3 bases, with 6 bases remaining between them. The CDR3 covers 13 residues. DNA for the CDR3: TGCGCCAGCAGCCAAGAAGGGGGCTACGAGCAGTACTTC. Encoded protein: CASSQEGGYEQYF.

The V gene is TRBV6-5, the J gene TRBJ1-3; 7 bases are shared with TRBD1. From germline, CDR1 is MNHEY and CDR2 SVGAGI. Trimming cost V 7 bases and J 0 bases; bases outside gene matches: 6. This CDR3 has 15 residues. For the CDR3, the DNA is TGTGCCAGCAACTGGGACAGCCGCTCTGGAAACACCATATATTTT. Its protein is CASNWDSRSGNTIYF.

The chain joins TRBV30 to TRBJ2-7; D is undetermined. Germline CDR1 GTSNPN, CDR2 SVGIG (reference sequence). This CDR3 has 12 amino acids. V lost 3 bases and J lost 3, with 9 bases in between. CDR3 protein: CAWSQDIYEQYF. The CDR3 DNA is TGTGCCTGGAGCCAAGACATCTACGAGCAGTACTTC.

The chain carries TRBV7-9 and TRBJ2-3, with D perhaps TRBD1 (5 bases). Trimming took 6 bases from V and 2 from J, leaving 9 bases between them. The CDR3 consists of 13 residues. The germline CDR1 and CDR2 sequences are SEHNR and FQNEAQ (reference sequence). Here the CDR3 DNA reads TGTGCCAGCAGAGGGGTTTACACAGATACGCAGTATTTT. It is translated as CASRGVYTDTQYF. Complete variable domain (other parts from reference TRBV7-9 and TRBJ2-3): DTGVSQNPRHKITKRGQNVTFRCDPISEHNRLYWYRQTLGQGPEFLTYFQNEAQLEKSRLLSDRFSAERPKGSFSTLEIQRTEQGDSAMYLCASRGVYTDTQYFGPGTRLTVL.

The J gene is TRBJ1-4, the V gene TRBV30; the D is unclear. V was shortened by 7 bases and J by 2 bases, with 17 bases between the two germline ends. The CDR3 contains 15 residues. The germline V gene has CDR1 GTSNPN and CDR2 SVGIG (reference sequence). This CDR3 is CAYGGSPSTNEKLFF. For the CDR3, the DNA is TGTGCCTACGGCGGGTCTCCATCCACTAATGAAAAACTGTTTTTT.

As DNA, the CDR3 is TGTGCTAGTGGTTTGGGACGGACAGGGGGCCCTGAAGCTTTCTTT. As protein: CASGLGRTGGPEAFF. The V and J genes are TRBV12-5 and TRBJ1-1, with TRBD1 identical over 11 bases. Germline assignment: CDR1 LGHNT and CDR2 FRNRAP. V shed 1 base and J 6 bases; nucleotides not matched to a gene: 4. The CDR3 sequence is 15 residues long. Based on the CDR3 plus reference TRBV12-5 and TRBJ1-1, the full variable domain is DARVTQTPRHKVTEMGQEVTMRCQPILGHNTVFWYRQTMMQGLELLAYFRNRAPLDDSGMPKDRFSAEMPDATLATLKIQPSEPRDSAVYFCASGLGRTGGPEAFFGQGTRLTVV.

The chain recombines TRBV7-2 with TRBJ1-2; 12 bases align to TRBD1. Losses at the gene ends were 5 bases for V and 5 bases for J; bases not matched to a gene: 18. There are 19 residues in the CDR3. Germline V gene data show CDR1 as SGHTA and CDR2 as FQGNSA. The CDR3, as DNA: TGTGCCAGCAGCACCCCGGGGGGGACAGGGGGCTTTAGGGGATATGGCTACACCTTC. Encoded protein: CASSTPGGTGGFRGYGYTF.

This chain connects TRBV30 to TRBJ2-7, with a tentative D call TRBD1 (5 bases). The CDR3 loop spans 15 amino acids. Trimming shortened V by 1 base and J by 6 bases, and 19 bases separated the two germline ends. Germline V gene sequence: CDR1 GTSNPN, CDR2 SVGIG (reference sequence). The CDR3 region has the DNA TGTGCCTGGAGTGGACGTGGTGGGGCCACGCCCGAGCAGTACTTC. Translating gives CAWSGRGGATPEQYF. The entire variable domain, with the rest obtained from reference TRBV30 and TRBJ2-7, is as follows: SQTIHQWPATLVQPVGSPLSLECTVEGTSNPNLYWYRQAAGRGLQLLFYSVGIGQISSEVPQNLSASRPQDRQFILSSKKLLLSDSGFYLCAWSGRGGATPEQYFGPGTRLTVT.

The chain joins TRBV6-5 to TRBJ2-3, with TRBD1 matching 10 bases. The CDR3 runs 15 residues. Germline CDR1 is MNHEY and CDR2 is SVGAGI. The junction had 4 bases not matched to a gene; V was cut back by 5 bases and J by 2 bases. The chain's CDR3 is CASSPGTGVTDTQYF. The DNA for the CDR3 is TGTGCCAGCAGTCCCGGGACAGGGGTCACAGATACGCAGTATTTT.

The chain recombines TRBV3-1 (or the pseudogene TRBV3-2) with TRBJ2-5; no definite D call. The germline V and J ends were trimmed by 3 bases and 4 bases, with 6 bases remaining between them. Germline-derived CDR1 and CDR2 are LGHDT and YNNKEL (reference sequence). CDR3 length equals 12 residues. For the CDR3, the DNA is TGTGCCAGCAGCCATGGCATAGAGACCCAGTACTTC. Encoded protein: CASSHGIETQYF.

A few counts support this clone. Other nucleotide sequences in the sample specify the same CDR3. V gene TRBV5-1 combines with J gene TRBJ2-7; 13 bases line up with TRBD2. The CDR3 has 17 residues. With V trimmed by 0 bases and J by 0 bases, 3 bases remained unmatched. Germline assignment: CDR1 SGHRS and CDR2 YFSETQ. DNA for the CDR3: TGCGCCAGCAGCTTGGCACTAGCGGGAGGGCCCTCCTACGAGCAGTACTTC. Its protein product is CASSLALAGGPSYEQYF.

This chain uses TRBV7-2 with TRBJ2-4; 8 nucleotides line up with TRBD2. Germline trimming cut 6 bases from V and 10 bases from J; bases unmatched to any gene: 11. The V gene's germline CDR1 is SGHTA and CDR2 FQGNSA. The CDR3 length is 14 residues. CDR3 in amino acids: CASSGAGAPGIQYF. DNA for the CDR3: TGTGCCAGCAGTGGAGCGGGAGCCCCAGGAATTCAGTACTTC.

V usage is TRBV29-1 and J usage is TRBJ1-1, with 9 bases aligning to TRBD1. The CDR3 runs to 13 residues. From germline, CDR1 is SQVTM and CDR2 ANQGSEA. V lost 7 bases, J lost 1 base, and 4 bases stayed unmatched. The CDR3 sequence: CSALDRGNTEAFF. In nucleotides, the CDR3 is TGCAGCGCCTTGGACAGGGGGAACACTGAAGCTTTCTTT.

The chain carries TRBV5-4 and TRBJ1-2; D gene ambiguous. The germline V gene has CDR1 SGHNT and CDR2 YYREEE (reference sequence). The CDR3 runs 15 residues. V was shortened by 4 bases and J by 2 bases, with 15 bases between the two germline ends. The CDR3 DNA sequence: TGTGCCAGCAGCGGAGCAGATTATACGAACTATGGCTACACCTTC. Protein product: CASSGADYTNYGYTF. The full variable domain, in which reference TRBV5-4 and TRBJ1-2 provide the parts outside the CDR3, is ETGVTQSPTHLIKTRGQQVTLRCSSQSGHNTVSWYQQALGQGPQFIFQYYREEENGRGNFPPRFSGLQFPNYSSELNVNALELDDSALYLCASSGADYTNYGYTFGSGTRLTVV.

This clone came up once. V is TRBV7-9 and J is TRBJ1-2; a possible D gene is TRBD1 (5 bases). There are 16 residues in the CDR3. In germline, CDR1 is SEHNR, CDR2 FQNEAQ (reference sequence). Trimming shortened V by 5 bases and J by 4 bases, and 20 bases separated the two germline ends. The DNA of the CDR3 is TGTGCCAGCAGCGACAGACCGGATCCGGGTACCTATGGCTACACCTTC. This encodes CASSDRPDPGTYGYTF.

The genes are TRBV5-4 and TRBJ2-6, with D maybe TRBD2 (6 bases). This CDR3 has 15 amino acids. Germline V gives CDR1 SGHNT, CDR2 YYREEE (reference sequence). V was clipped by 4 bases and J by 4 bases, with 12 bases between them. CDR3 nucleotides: TGTGCCAGCAGCCGTGGGGGGAAAGGGGCCAACGTCCTGACTTTC. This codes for CASSRGGKGANVLTF.

The CDR3, as DNA: TGTGCCAGCAGCCCGGACAGGGAAACTGAAGCTTTCTTT. Amino acids: CASSPDRETEAFF. The chain couples TRBV7-7 to TRBJ1-1; 8 nucleotides align to TRBD1. Germline CDR1 is SSHAT and CDR2 is FNYEAQ (reference sequence). The CDR3 is made up of 13 amino acids. V lost 5 bases, J lost 5 bases, and 4 bases stayed unmatched.

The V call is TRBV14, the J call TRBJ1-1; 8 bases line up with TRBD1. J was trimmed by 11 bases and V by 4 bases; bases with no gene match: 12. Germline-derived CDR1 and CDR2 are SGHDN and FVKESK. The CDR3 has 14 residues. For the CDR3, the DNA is TGTGCCAGCAGCCCTGGACAGGGATTGAGGCGGGCTTTCTTT. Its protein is CASSPGQGLRRAFF.

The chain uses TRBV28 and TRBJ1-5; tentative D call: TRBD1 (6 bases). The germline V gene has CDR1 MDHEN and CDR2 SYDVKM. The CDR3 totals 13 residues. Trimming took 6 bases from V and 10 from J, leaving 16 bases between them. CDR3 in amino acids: CASSLQGSGPQHF. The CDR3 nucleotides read TGTGCCAGCAGCCTACAGGGTTCGGGTCCCCAGCATTTT.

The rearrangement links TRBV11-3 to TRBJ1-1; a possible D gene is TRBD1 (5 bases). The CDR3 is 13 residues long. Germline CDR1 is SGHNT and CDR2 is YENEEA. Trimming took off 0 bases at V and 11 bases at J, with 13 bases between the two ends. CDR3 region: CASSLDPTASAFF. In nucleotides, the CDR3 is TGTGCCAGCAGCTTAGATCCGACAGCGTCTGCTTTCTTT. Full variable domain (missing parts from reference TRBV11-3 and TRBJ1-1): EAGVVQSPRYKIIEKKQPVAFWCNPISGHNTLYWYLQNLGQGPELLIRYENEEAVDDSQLPKDRFSAERLKGVDSTLKIQPAELGDSAVYLCASSLDPTASAFFGQGTRLTVV.

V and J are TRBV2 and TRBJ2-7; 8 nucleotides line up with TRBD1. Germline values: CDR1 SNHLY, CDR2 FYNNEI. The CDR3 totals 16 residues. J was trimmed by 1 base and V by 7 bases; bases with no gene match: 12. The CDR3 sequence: CASTPPDRAISYEQYF. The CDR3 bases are TGTGCCAGCACCCCTCCGGACAGGGCCATTTCCTACGAGCAGTACTTC.

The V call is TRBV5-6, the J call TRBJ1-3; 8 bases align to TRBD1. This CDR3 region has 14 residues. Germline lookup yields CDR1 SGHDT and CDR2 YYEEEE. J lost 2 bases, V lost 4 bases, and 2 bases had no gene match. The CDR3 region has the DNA TGTGCCAGCAGCCCCAGGGGGCCTGGAAACACCATATATTTT. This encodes CASSPRGPGNTIYF.

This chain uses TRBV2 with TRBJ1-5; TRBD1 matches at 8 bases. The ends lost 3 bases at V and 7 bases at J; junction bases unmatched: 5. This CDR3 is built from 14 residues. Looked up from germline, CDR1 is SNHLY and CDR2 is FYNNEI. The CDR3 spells CASSDDRGRQPQHF. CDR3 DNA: TGTGCCAGCAGTGACGACAGGGGTCGACAGCCCCAGCATTTT.

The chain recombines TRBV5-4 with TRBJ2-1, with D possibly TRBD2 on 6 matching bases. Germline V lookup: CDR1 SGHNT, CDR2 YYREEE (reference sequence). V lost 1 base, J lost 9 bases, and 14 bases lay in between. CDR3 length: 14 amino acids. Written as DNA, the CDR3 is TGTGCCAGCAGCTTGAGGACTCTGACTAGTGAGCAGTTCTTC. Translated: CASSLRTLTSEQFF. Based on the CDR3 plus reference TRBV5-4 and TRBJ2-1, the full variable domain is ETGVTQSPTHLIKTRGQQVTLRCSSQSGHNTVSWYQQALGQGPQFIFQYYREEENGRGNFPPRFSGLQFPNYSSELNVNALELDDSALYLCASSLRTLTSEQFFGPGTRLTVL.

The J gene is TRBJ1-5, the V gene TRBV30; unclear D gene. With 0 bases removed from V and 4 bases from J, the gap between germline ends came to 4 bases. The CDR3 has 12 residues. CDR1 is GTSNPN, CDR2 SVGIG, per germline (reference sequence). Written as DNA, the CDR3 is TGTGCCTGGAGTGTACTGAATCAGCCCCAGCATTTT. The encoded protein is CAWSVLNQPQHF.

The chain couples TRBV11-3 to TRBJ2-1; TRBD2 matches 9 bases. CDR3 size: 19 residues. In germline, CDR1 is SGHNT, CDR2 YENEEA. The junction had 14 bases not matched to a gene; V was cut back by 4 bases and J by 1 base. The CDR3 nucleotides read TGTGCCAGCAGCTCACAGGGGTGGGGGCTAGCGGGGTCCTACAATGAGCAGTTCTTC. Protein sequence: CASSSQGWGLAGSYNEQFF.